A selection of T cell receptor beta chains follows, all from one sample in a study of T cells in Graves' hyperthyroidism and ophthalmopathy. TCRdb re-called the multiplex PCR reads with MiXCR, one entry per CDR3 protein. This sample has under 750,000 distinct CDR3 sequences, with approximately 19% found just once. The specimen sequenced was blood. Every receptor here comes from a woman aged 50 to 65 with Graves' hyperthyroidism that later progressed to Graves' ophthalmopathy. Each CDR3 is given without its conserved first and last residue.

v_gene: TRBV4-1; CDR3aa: ASSQVDGLADTQY
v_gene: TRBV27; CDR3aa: ASSYLGRFSGANVLT
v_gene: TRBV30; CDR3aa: AWSPGTVPGANVLT
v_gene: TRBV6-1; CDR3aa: ASGAGAPLSGNTIY
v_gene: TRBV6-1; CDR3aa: ASIPNPGQNSPLH
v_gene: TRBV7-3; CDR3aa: ASSQEPGGFYNEQF
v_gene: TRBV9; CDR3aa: ASSVLQGAGGRADTQY
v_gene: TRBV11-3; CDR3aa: ASSHKPPGLAGEQY
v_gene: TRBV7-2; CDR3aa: ASSHGTQREKLF
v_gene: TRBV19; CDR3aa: ASSPPERGPYNEQF
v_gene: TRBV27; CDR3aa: ASSFRGQGTYEQY
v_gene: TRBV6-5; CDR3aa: ASSYWDRAYEQY
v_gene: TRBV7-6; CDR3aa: ASSSKGGSGNTIY
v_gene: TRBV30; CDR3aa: AWSVLGVGNQPQH
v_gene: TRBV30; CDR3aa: AWSLRGEQF
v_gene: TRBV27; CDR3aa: ASSPGQVPYEQY
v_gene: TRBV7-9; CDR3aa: ASSLGTGLGETQY
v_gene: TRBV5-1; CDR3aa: ASSLGATEYNEQF
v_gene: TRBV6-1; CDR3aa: ASTSGTNSGNTIY
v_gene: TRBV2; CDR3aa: ASRVDLYSNQPQH
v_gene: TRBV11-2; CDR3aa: ASSRDHPQTQY
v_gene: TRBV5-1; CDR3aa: ASSPQTETQY
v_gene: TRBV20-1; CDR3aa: SARGDRGWVNEQF
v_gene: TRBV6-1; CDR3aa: ASSHYRPTRELF
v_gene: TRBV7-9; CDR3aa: ASSLSGRSNEQF
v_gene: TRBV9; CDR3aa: ASSIRPTGEAF
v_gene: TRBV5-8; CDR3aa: ASSMTGYSNQPQH
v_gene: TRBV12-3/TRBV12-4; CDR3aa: ASSTRLGGHYGYT
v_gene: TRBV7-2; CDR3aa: ASSSAGGAATDTQY
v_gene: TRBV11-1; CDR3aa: ASSWTSNTEAF
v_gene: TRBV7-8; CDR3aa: ASSKGTSGGNTQY
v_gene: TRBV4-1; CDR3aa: ASSQEGGNNSPLH
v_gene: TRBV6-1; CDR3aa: ASNPGTGKETQY
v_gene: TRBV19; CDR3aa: ASRPRTGENTEAF
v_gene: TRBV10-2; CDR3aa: ASSESERGGQPQH
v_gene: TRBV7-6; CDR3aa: ASSLVENTVSPLH
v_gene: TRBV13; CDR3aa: ASSLGGTGDNEQF
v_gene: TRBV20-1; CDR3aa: SAHRGQYTGELF
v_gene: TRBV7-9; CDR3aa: ASSPAGTGGAGYT
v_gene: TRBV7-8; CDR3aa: ASSFGTARNTEAF
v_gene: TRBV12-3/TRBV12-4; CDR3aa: ASSFPGAGYT
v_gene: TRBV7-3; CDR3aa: ASSLKGFREDTEAF
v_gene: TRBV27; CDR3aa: ASSLRQPLLYEQY
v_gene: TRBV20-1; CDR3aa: SARDPGGFSYEQY
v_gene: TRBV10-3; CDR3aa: AISERGPEETQY
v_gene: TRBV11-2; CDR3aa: ASSLDASGYQETQY
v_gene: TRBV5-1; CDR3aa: ASSLNRDSGGYNSPLH
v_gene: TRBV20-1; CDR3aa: SAQPPGITEAF
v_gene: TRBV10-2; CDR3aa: ASSDGYQETQY
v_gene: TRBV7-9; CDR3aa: ASSLAASGSHEQY
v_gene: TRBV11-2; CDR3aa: ASSLSLVDTQY
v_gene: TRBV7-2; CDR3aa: ASNMMTSSFAGELF
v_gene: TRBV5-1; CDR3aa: ASSLGATGPLRSTGELF